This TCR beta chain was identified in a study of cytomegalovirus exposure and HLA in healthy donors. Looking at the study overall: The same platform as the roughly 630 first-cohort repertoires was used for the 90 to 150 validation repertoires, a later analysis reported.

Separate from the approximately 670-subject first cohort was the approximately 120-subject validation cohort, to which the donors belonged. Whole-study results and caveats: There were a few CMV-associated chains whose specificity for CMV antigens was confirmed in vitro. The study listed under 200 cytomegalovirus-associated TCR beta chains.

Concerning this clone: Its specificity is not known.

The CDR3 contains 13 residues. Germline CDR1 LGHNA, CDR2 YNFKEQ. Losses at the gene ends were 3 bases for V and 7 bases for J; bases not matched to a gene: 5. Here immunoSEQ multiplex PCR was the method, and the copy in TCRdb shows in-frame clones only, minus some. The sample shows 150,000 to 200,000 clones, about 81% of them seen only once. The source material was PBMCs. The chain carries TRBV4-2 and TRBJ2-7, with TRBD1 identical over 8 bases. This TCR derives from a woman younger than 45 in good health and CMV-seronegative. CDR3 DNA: TGTGCCAGCAGCCAGCTGACAGGGGATGAGCAGTACTTC. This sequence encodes CASSQLTGDEQYF.